A single TCR beta chain is shown here with its context. Its antigen is as yet unknown. This sample is drawn from a study of shared clonotypes between healthy human individuals. The material for each subset, its genomic DNA, was split evenly across several immunoSEQ plates. Method: immunoSEQ multiplex PCR; TCRdb's copy keeps in-frame clones and lacks some. The sample has approximately 1,000,000 clones, 75% to 80% seen once; the top ten hold approximately 0.5%. Trimming removed 3 bases from V and 1 base from J; junction bases left unmatched: 5. CDR3 size: 18 residues. Germline-derived CDR1 and CDR2 are MGHRA and YSYEKL. Study conclusions and caveats: Between a few donors, naive CD4 clonotypes were shared at a level of about 5%.

Naive CD4+ cells were CD45RA-selected; the remaining cells were memory. The sequence was obtained from a man younger than 35 in good health. Some clones in this sample may be carry-over from other donors' samples. V and J are TRBV4-1 and TRBJ2-6, with TRBD2 matching over 11 bases. The sample was memory CD4+ T cells from PBMCs. The sample's subset: CD45RA-negative fraction. DNA for the CDR3: TGCGCCAGCAGCCATAGGGGACTAGCGGATTCTGGGGCCAACGTCCTGACTTTC. Amino acids: CASSHRGLADSGANVLTF.